This T cell receptor beta chain comes out of a study of shared clonotypes between healthy human individuals. Study information: CD8 memory received one plate per donor, CD8 naive two, CD4 memory three and CD4 naive three.

Turning to this clone: The sample has other DNA sequences that encode this CDR3 too.

From CD4+ cells came CD45RA+ naive and CD45RA-negative memory subsets. The germline V gene has CDR1 SGDLS and CDR2 YYNGEE. Trimming pared 0 bases from V and 7 bases from J, leaving 14 bases between. CDR3 length: 14 residues. The authors ran the assay at deep level. For every subset, genomic DNA was evenly distributed across several immunoSEQ plates. Some clones are missing from TCRdb's copy, which holds only in-frame ones; the method was immunoSEQ multiplex PCR. The table lists a few million clones, more than 90% of them singletons. This TCR was recovered from a man in his late teens or twenties in good health. This sequence joins TRBV9 and TRBJ2-7; weak D call: TRBD1 (5 bases). Material: naive CD4+ T cells sorted from blood. The subset was: CD45RA+ positively selected. The CDR3 is CASSVGGLGYEQYF. Written as DNA, the CDR3 is TGTGCCAGCAGCGTAGGGGGCCTAGGTTATGAGCAGTACTTC.